The 9 T cell receptor beta chains listed next were all sequenced from one sample in a study of blood T cell repertoires in COVID-19. Profiling relied on immunoSEQ multiplex PCR, and the TCRdb table lists in-frame clones only, not all of them. In the table there are 59,000 or so clones, approximately 82% of which are singletons. The sample was peripheral blood. The receptors were sampled from a human donor in a cohort sampled during active COVID-19.

This chain joins TRBV29-1 and TRBJ1-1; D unresolved. Germline V gives CDR1 SQVTM, CDR2 ANQGSEA. The CDR3 spans 13 residues. Trimming removed 7 bases from V and 3 bases from J, with 15 bases in between. The CDR3 DNA follows: TGCAGCGGGACTGGGCAGGCGTACACTGAAGCTTTCTTT. Protein product: CSGTGQAYTEAFF.

This chain links TRBV3-1 (or the pseudogene TRBV3-2) with TRBJ1-2; 12 bases align to TRBD1. This CDR3 has 18 residues. Germline V lookup: CDR1 LGHDT, CDR2 YNNKEL (reference sequence). The ends lost 3 bases at V and 5 bases at J; junction bases unmatched: 13. The CDR3 nucleotides read TGTGCCAGCAGCCATGGCCGGGACAGGGGGCTGTTTGAATATGGCTACACCTTC. This codes for CASSHGRDRGLFEYGYTF.

The V gene is TRBV28, the J gene TRBJ1-1; 10 bases are a match to TRBD1. CDR3 length: 15 amino acids. The germline V gene encodes CDR1 MDHEN and CDR2 SYDVKM. Unmatched junction bases numbered 6, after V lost 8 bases and J lost 0 bases. In DNA form, the CDR3 reads TGTGCCAGCCCCCCGGGACAGGGGCTGAACACTGAAGCTTTCTTT. Amino acid sequence: CASPPGQGLNTEAFF.

The rearrangement joins TRBV4-1 to TRBJ2-2; D is possibly TRBD1 (5 bases). The V end was cut by 2 bases, the J end by 1 base, with 8 bases between. This CDR3 spans 15 amino acids. Germline CDR1 reads MGHRA; CDR2 reads YSYEKL. The DNA for the CDR3 is TGCGCCAGCAGCCAACCTACAGGGAACACCGGGGAGCTGTTTTTT. Amino acids: CASSQPTGNTGELFF.

The chain links TRBV6-5 to TRBJ1-2, with a weak D call TRBD1 (5 bases). Germline-derived CDR1 and CDR2 are MNHEY and SVGAGI. This CDR3 is 13 amino acids long. The germline V and J ends were trimmed by 6 bases and 4 bases, with 12 bases remaining between them. Here the CDR3 DNA reads TGTGCCAGCAGCGCAGACAGCAGCTATGGCTACACCTTC. This translates into CASSADSSYGYTF.

This chain uses TRBV12-3 or TRBV12-4 with TRBJ2-7; the D is unclear. Trimming stripped 4 bases from V and 4 bases from J, with 8 bases between. The CDR3 is made up of 12 amino acids. For the CDR3, the DNA is TGTGCCAGCAGTTATCTACAGTACGAGCAGTACTTC. It encodes CASSYLQYEQYF.

The chain links TRBV28 to TRBJ1-6; maybe TRBD1 (5 bases). The CDR3 length is 13 residues. The V end lost 8 bases, the J end lost 10 bases, and 15 bases lay between the germline ends. CDR1 and CDR2 (germline): MDHEN, SYDVKM. The CDR3 loop is CASGGGVWSPLHF. The CDR3 DNA reads TGTGCCAGCGGCGGGGGGGTTTGGTCACCCCTCCACTTT.

The chain couples TRBV5-1 to TRBJ2-5; 11 bases align to TRBD1. CDR1 is SGHRS and CDR2 is YFSETQ in the germline V gene. V trimming: 4 bases; J trimming: 5 bases; junction bases outside the gene matches: 7. The CDR3 is 15 amino acids. CDR3 sequence (DNA): TGCGCCAGCAGCACCCGAGGGGACAGGGGGGAGACCCAGTACTTC. This translates into CASSTRGDRGETQYF.

Judged by abundance, this clone is medium-sized (0.01 to 0.1%). This CDR3 is also generated by other DNA sequences in the sample. The CDR3 loop is CASSLYTGELFF. The DNA of the CDR3 is TGTGCCAGCAGCCTGTACACCGGGGAGCTGTTTTTT. The V gene is TRBV12-3 or TRBV12-4, the J gene TRBJ2-2; D not certain. The CDR3 has 12 amino acids. V was cut by 6 bases and J by 3 bases, with 5 bases left in between.